The 10 T cell receptor beta chains presented below share a single source sample, sequenced in a study of cytomegalovirus exposure and HLA in healthy donors (dated by TCRdb to about 2017). The library relied on the immunoSEQ multiplex PCR assay. For the multiplex PCR, a mixture combining 60 forward primers for TCR Vbeta segments and 13 reverse primers for TCR Jbeta segments was used. TCRdb carries this immuneACCESS record with in-frame sequences only. Its versions omit some clonotypes, under half of them owing to an unresolved V gene in the studies checked, with the rest unexplained. The sample table shows more than 150,000 clones, and about four fifths are seen once. The leading ten clones occupy 1.5% to 2% of the sample. Source material: PBMCs. The receptor set was obtained from a woman in her 30s in good health and CMV-seronegative.

The V gene is TRBV27, the J gene TRBJ2-1; D might be TRBD2 (5 bases). With 7 bases removed from V and 2 bases from J, the gap between germline ends came to 15 bases. This CDR3 has 15 residues. Germline CDR1 MNHEY, CDR2 SMNVEV (reference sequence). This chain's CDR3 is CASTKLGRTYNEQFF. DNA for the CDR3: TGTGCCAGCACTAAATTAGGGAGAACCTACAATGAGCAGTTCTTC.

The genes are TRBV4-3 and TRBJ2-2; 8 bases are a match to TRBD2. The CDR3 consists of 15 residues. J gave up 4 bases and V 4 bases, and 5 bases lay outside the gene matches. Germline CDR1 is LGHNA and CDR2 is YSLEER. DNA of the CDR3: TGCGCCAGCAGCCGAGAGCGGGGGATCACCGGGGAGCTGTTTTTT. It yields the protein CASSRERGITGELFF.

V usage is TRBV6-4 and J usage is TRBJ2-3, with a weak D call TRBD2 (5 bases). Germline CDR1 and CDR2: MRHNA and SNTAGT. Trimming pared 4 bases from V and 9 bases from J, leaving 14 bases between. The CDR3 contains 13 residues. In nucleotides, the CDR3 is TGTGCCAGCAGTGTCAATAGCGTGAGCACGCAGTATTTT. Protein product: CASSVNSVSTQYF.

CDR3 residues: CASSRGEGGTRSEAFF. The CDR3 DNA is TGCGCCAGCAGCCGGGGGGAAGGGGGGACTAGAAGTGAAGCTTTCTTT. J is TRBJ1-1 and V is TRBV5-1; weak D call: TRBD1 (6 bases). Trimming removed 4 bases from V and 7 bases from J, with 23 bases in between. Germline CDR1 reads SGHRS; CDR2 reads YFSETQ. CDR3 length: 16 amino acids.

In this sample, this clone turned up a few times. CDR3 loop: CASSFPNSPLHF. In nucleotides, the CDR3 is TGTGCCAGCAGCTTCCCGAATTCACCCCTCCACTTT. This chain uses TRBV7-9 with TRBJ1-6; no clear D. The V gene's germline CDR1 is SEHNR and CDR2 FQNEAQ (reference sequence). Trimming left V 3 bases short and J 7 bases short, with 4 bases between. This CDR3 contains 12 residues.

The chain is built from TRBV7-8 and TRBJ1-3; D gene uncertain. Germline CDR1 and CDR2: SGHVS and FQNEAQ. Trimming cost V 1 base and J 7 bases, with 14 bases left between them. The CDR3 is 15 residues long. CDR3 residues: CASSLERVPLNTIYF. The DNA of the CDR3 is TGTGCCAGCAGCTTAGAACGCGTCCCCCTGAACACCATATATTTT.

This sequence joins TRBV5-1 and TRBJ2-7; D is ambiguous. Germline CDR1 SGHRS, CDR2 YFSETQ. Trimming took 5 bases from V and 0 from J, leaving 9 bases between them. This CDR3 contains 13 residues. In DNA form, the CDR3 reads TGCGCCAGCAGTGACACGCGCTCCTACGAGCAGTACTTC. It translates to CASSDTRSYEQYF.

This rearrangement joins TRBV25-1 to TRBJ1-1; D is possibly TRBD1 (5 bases). This CDR3 is 13 amino acids long. V was cut by 3 bases and J by 4 bases, with 9 bases left in between. The germline V gene encodes CDR1 MGHDK and CDR2 SYGVNS. CDR3 region: CASSDGQSTEAFF. The CDR3 region has the DNA TGTGCCAGCAGTGACGGACAATCCACTGAAGCTTTCTTT.

The rearrangement joins TRBV4-1 to TRBJ1-5, with TRBD1 as a possible D gene (5 bases). CDR1 MGHRA and CDR2 YSYEKL come from the germline V gene. The V end was cut by 4 bases, the J end by 0 bases, with 16 bases between. The CDR3 loop spans 17 amino acids. The CDR3 loop reads CASSPRPGLDSNQPQHF. CDR3 nucleotide sequence: TGCGCCAGCAGCCCCCGACCGGGACTGGATAGCAATCAGCCCCAGCATTTT.

The genes are TRBV6-1 and TRBJ1-4; 12 bases are a match to TRBD1. V shed 4 bases, J shed 8 bases, and the junction held 11 bases outside the gene matches. Germline-derived CDR1 and CDR2 are MNHNS and SASEGT. The CDR3 length is 17 residues. The CDR3 spells CASSGGQGAWPGEKLFF. CDR3 nucleotides: TGTGCCAGCAGTGGGGGACAGGGGGCCTGGCCGGGAGAAAAACTGTTTTTT.